This TCR beta chain derives from a study of human T cells and chemical hapten exposure. The table lists this clonotype with many counts. What it binds is unknown. The library tagged individual cDNA molecules with unique molecular identifiers. Authors' methods: A per-sample median of roughly 96,000 TCRs was observed, with a range of roughly 20,000 to 750,000. Using its own MiXCR run on the reads, TCRdb lists one record per CDR3 protein. The V and J calls here are based on TCRdb, not the publication. The sample yields about 120,000 distinct CDR3 sequences, 8.5% seen once. V shed 8 bases and J shed 2 bases, with 12 bases lying between them. CDR3 length equals 12 residues. Germline CDR1 reads DFQATT; CDR2 reads SNEGSKA (reference sequence). Unfractionated whole blood was the source of the extracted total RNA. General study results and limits: Sensitization with DPC brought no change to TCRs above 1 in 1000 in frequency.

The TCR comes from a human donor in good health. Some clones in this sample may be carry-over from other donors' samples. The sample consisted of whole blood. The genes are TRBV20-1 and TRBJ1-2; D gene ambiguous. Here the CDR3 reads CSPVGDNYGYTF. In DNA, the CDR3 is TGCAGTCCCGTGGGTGACAACTATGGCTACACCTTC.